Listed below are T cell receptor beta chains from one sample, sequenced in a study of T cells in Graves' hyperthyroidism and ophthalmopathy. TCRdb re-derived calls from the multiplex PCR reads in MiXCR, one entry per CDR3 protein. In the table there are 640,000 or so distinct CDR3 sequences, 14% to 15% of which are singletons. Sequencing was performed on blood. The receptors shown here come from a middle-aged woman with Graves' ophthalmopathy. The CDR3 runs from the conserved cysteine through the conserved F or W.

v_gene	j_gene	CDR3aa
TRBV20-1	TRBJ1-2	CSARFVPGVWDYGYTF
TRBV14	TRBJ1-2	CASSQVTDYGYTF
TRBV5-6	TRBJ2-2	CASSLARLAGAIGELFF
TRBV6-2/TRBV6-3	TRBJ1-5	CASSYNTYQPQHF
TRBV30	TRBJ1-1	CAWDIQEAGNTEAFF
TRBV28	TRBJ2-5	CASRTDRPQETQYF
TRBV5-1	TRBJ2-1	CASSRSGGPNNEQFF
TRBV27	TRBJ2-7	CASSLGQQVYEQYF
TRBV2	TRBJ1-2	CASIPTTETNYGYTF
TRBV2	TRBJ1-1	CASSLGSPWAEAFF
TRBV20-1	TRBJ1-5	CSARDLQSNQPQHF